This record concerns one T cell receptor beta chain sequence. CDR1 and CDR2 from the germline V gene are KGHSH and LQKENI. V lost 6 bases to trimming and J lost 8 bases, with 16 bases between them. The CDR3 has 13 amino acids. These data come from a study of blood T cell repertoires in COVID-19. In the study overall: Both acute and convalescent COVID-19 samples were obtained from the United States, Italy and Spain. The analysed material was cDNA or gDNA that came from T cells, B-cell-depleted T cells, or PBMCs.

In the authors' methods: Estimation of nucleated cell counts relied on the amplification of reference gene primers. Clones were sequenced by immunoSEQ multiplex PCR, and TCRdb holds only the in-frame ones, with some missing. V and J calls and clone size come straight from that table; D and trimming were deduced from the DNA. The sample has around 19,000 clones, around 88% seen once. Sequencing input: peripheral blood. This sequence was found in an older woman with active COVID-19. J is TRBJ1-1 and V is TRBV18, with D possibly matching TRBD1 (6 bases). The CDR3 here is CASSRNREGEAFF. The CDR3 DNA reads as TGTGCCAGCTCGCGGAACAGGGAGGGGGAAGCTTTCTTT.